These 10 T cell receptor beta chains came from one sample sequenced in a study of neurological immune-mediated disorders. In TCRdb, the 5' RACE reads were re-called with MiXCR into one record per CDR3 protein. The sample carries some 38,000 distinct CDR3 sequences, roughly 3.8% recorded once. The sequenced sample consisted of PBMCs. These receptors all come from a man aged 25-40 years with multiple sclerosis.

This clonotype was counted many times. The CDR3 loop reads CAIRDGVAVAYEQYF. CDR3 bases: TGTGCCATCAGGGATGGGGTAGCAGTGGCCTACGAGCAGTACTTC. The chain combines TRBV10-3 with TRBJ2-7; D unclear. This CDR3 contains 15 residues. Germline V gene sequence: CDR1 ENHRY, CDR2 SYGVKD. Trimming left V 6 bases short and J 2 bases short, with 17 bases between.

This clonotype was observed many times. This chain joins TRBV4-2 and TRBJ2-7, with 8 bases that match TRBD1. Looked up from germline, CDR1 is LGHNA and CDR2 is YNFKEQ. The CDR3 has 12 residues. V shed 4 bases and J 7 bases; nucleotides not matched to a gene: 3. CDR3 nucleotides: TGTGCCAGCAGCCCGGACAGGGTGGAGCAGTACTTC. Amino acid sequence: CASSPDRVEQYF.

This clonotype was seen a few times. The rearrangement links TRBV9 to TRBJ2-3; D is uncertain. Trimming removed 0 bases from V and 1 base from J, with 6 bases in between. CDR3 length equals 14 residues. Germline lookup yields CDR1 SGDLS and CDR2 YYNGEE. CDR3 bases: TGTGCCAGCAGCGTAGTGACTCGCACAGATACGCAGTATTTT. Translated: CASSVVTRTDTQYF.

This clonotype was observed many times. This rearrangement joins TRBV6-2 or TRBV6-3 to TRBJ1-1, with D perhaps TRBD1 (6 bases). From germline, CDR1 is MNHEY and CDR2 SVGEGT. This CDR3 region has 13 residues. Between the trimmed V and J ends, which lost 2 bases and 9 bases, there was a span of 13 bases. CDR3 amino acids: CASSYPGQNKAFF. The CDR3 region has the DNA TGTGCCAGCAGTTACCCCGGACAGAACAAAGCTTTCTTT.

J is TRBJ2-7 and V is TRBV5-1; D is possibly TRBD1 or TRBD2 (6 bases each). The CDR3 consists of 16 residues. Germline V gene data show CDR1 as SGHRS and CDR2 as YFSETQ. Trimming took 4 bases from V and 0 from J, leaving 17 bases between them. The CDR3 sequence: CASSHGPGGGSYEQYF. The CDR3 nucleotides are TGCGCCAGCAGCCACGGACCAGGAGGGGGCTCCTACGAGCAGTACTTC. The full variable domain, completed using reference TRBV5-1 and TRBJ2-7, is KAGVTQTPRYLIKTRGQQVTLSCSPISGHRSVSWYQQTPGQGLQFLFEYFSETQRNKGNFPGRFSGRQFSNSRSEMNVSTLELGDSALYLCASSHGPGGGSYEQYFGPGTRLTVT.

This clonotype came up many times. CDR3 sequence (DNA): TGTGCCACCAGCAGAGATCTTGGACTAGCGGGGGGGCTTGGGACAGATACGCAGTATTTT. It codes for CATSRDLGLAGGLGTDTQYF. The chain is built from TRBV15 and TRBJ2-3, with 15 positions matching TRBD2. CDR1 LNHNV and CDR2 YYDKDF come from the germline V gene (reference sequence). The CDR3 loop spans 20 amino acids. V lost 0 bases to trimming and J lost 3 bases; unmatched junction nucleotides: 10.

The chain employs TRBV5-1 and TRBJ1-3; D is unclear. This CDR3 spans 14 amino acids. Germline CDR1 and CDR2: SGHRS and YFSETQ. V was shortened by 0 bases and J by 0 bases, with 4 bases between the two germline ends. CDR3 in DNA: TGCGCCAGCAGCTTGGGGCTCTCTGGAAACACCATATATTTT. Protein: CASSLGLSGNTIYF.

The chain uses TRBV6-5 and TRBJ2-1; 7 nucleotides agree with TRBD2. This CDR3 comprises 16 residues. Trimming removed 0 bases from V and 7 bases from J; junction bases left unmatched: 9. The germline V gene encodes CDR1 MNHEY and CDR2 SVGAGI. CDR3 protein: CASSYSTRGMANEQFF. Written as DNA, the CDR3 is TGTGCCAGCAGTTACTCGACGCGGGGGATGGCTAATGAGCAGTTCTTC.

This clonotype came up many times. This chain joins TRBV6-5 and TRBJ2-1; no clear D. V was pared by 2 bases and J by 8 bases, with 13 bases between. This CDR3 comprises 14 residues. The germline V gene has CDR1 MNHEY and CDR2 SVGAGI. The DNA for the CDR3 is TGTGCCAGCAGTTACAGTACGCTCACGGATGAGCAGTTCTTC. It is translated as CASSYSTLTDEQFF.

There are many counts of this clonotype. The rearrangement joins TRBV20-1 to TRBJ1-1; TRBD1 is a possible D gene (5 bases). The CDR3 runs 14 residues. Trimming removed 0 bases from V and 4 bases from J, with 12 bases in between. Germline values: CDR1 DFQATT, CDR2 SNEGSKA (reference sequence). In DNA form, the CDR3 reads TGCAGTGCTAGAGATTATGGGGGTTCCACTGAAGCTTTCTTT. Translation: CSARDYGGSTEAFF.